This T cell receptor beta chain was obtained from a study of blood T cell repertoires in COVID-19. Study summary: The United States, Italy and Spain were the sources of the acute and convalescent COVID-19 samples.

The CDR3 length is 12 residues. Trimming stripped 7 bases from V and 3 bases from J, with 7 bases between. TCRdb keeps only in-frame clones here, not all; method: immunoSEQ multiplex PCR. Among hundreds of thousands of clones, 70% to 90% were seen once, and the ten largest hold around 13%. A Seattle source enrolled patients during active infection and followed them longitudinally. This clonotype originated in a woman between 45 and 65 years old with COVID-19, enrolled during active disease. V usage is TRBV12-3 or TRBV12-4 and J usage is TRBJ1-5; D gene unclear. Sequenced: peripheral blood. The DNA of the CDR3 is TGTGCCAGCACTACTAACAATCAGCCCCAGCATTTT. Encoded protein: CASTTNNQPQHF.